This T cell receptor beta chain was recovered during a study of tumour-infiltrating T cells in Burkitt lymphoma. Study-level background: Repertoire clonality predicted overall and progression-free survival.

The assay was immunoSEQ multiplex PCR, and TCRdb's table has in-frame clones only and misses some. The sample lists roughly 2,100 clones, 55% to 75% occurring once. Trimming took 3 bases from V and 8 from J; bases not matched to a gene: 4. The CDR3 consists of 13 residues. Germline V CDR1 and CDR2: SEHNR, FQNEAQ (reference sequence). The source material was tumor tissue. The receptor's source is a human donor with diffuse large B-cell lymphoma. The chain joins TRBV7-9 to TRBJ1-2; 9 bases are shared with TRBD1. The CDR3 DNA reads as TGTGCCAGCAGCTTCGACGGACAGGGGGGCTACACCTTC. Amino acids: CASSFDGQGGYTF.